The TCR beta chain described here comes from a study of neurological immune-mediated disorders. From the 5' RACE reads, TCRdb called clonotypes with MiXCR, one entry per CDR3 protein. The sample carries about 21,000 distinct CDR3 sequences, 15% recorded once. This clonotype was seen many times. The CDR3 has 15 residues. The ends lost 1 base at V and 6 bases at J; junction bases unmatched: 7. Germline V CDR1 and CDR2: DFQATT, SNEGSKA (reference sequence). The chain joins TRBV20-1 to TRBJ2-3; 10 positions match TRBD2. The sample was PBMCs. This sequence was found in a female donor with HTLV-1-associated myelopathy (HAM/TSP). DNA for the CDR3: TGCAGTGCTAGAGCAACTAGCGGGAATCCCGATACGCAGTATTTT. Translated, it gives CSARATSGNPDTQYF.